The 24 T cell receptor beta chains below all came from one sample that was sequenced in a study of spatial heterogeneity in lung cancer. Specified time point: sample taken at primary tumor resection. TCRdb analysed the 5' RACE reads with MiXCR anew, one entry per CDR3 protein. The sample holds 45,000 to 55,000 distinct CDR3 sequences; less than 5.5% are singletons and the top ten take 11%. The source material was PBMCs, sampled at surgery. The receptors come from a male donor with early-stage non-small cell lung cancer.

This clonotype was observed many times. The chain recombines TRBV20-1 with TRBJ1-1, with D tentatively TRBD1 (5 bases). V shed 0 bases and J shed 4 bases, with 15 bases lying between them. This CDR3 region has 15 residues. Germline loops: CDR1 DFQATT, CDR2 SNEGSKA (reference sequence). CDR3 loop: CSARDIGGSGTEAFF. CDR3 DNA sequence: TGCAGTGCTAGAGATATCGGGGGGAGTGGCACTGAAGCTTTCTTT.

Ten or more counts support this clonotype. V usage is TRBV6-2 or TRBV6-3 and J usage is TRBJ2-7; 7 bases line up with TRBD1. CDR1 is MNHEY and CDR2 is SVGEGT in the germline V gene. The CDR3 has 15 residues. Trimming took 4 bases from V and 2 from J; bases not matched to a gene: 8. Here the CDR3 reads CASSWDPTGPYEQYF. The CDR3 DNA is TGTGCCAGCAGTTGGGACCCGACAGGGCCCTACGAGCAGTACTTC.

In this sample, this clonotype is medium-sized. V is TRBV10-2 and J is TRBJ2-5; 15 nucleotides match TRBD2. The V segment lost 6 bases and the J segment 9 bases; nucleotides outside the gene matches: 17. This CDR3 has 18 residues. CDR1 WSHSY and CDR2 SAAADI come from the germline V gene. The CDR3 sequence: CASRPGLAGGPRMRSQYF. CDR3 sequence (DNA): TGCGCCAGCAGGCCCGGACTAGCGGGAGGGCCACGGATGAGGTCCCAGTACTTC.

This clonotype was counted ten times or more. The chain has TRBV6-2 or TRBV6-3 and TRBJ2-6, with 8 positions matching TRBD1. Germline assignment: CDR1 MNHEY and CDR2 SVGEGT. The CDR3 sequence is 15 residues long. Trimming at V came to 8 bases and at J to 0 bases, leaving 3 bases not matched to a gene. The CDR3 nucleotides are TGTGCCAGCTGGGACAGGCCCTCTGGGGCCAACGTCCTGACTTTC. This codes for CASWDRPSGANVLTF.

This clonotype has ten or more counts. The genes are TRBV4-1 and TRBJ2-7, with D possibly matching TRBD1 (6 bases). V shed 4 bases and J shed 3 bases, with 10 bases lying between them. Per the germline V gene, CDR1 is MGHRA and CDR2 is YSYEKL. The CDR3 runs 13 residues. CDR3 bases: TGCGCCAGCAGCCCCCAAGGGGGCTACGAGCAGTACTTC. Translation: CASSPQGGYEQYF.

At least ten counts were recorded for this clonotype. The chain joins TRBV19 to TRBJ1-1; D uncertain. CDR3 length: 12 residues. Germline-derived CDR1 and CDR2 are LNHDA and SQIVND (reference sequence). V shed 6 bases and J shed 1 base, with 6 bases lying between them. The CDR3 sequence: CASRKGNTEAFF. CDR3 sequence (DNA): TGTGCCAGTAGAAAGGGGAACACTGAAGCTTTCTTT.

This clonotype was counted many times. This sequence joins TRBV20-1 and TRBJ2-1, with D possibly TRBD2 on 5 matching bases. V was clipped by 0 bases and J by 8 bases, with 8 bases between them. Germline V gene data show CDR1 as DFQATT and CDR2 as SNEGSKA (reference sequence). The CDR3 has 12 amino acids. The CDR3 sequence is CSAREGSHEQFF. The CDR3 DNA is TGCAGTGCTAGAGAGGGGAGTCATGAGCAGTTCTTC.

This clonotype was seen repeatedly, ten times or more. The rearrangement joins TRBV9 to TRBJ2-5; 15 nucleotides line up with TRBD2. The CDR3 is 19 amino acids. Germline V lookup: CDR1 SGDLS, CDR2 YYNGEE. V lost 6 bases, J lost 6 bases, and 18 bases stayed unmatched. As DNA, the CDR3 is TGTGCCAGCAAATTTTGGGGACTAGCGGGAGGCCCAGGGTGGAAGACCCAGTACTTC. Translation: CASKFWGLAGGPGWKTQYF. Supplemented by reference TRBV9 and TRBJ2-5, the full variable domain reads DSGVTQTPKHLITATGQRVTLRCSPRSGDLSVYWYQQSLDQGLQFLIQYYNGEERAKGNILERFSAQQFPDLHSELNLSSLELGDSALYFCASKFWGLAGGPGWKTQYFGPGTRLLVL.

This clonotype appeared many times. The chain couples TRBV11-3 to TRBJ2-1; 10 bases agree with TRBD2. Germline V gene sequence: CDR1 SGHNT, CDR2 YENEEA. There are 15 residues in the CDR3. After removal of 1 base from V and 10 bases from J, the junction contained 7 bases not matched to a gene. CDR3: CASSLVLAGAQEQFF. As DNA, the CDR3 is TGTGCCAGCAGCTTAGTTCTAGCGGGAGCTCAGGAGCAGTTCTTC.

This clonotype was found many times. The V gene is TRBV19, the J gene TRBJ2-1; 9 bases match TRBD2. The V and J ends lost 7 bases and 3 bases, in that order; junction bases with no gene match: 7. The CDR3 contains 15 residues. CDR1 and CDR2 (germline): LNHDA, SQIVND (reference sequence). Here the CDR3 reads CASNLVAGVYNEQFF. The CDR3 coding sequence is TGTGCCAGTAACTTGGTAGCGGGAGTCTACAATGAGCAGTTCTTC.

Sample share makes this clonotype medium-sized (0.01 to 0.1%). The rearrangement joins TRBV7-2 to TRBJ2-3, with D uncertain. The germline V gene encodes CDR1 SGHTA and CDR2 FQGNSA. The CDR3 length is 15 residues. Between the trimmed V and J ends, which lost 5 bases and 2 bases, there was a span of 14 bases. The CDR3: CASSLRHSFTDTQYF. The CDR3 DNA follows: TGTGCCAGCAGCCTCCGGCACTCCTTCACAGATACGCAGTATTTT.

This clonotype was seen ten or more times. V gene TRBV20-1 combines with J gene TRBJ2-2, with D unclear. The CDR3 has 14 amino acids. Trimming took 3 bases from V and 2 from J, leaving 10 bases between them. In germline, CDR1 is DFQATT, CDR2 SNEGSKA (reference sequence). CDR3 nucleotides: TGCAGTGCTAGTATGGGGAAAAACACCGGGGAGCTGTTTTTT. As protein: CSASMGKNTGELFF.

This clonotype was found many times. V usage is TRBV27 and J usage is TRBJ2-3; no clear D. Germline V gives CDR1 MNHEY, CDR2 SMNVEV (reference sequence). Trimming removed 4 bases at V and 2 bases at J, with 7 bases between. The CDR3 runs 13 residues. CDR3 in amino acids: CASSYLITDTQYF. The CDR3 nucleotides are TGTGCCAGCAGTTACTTGATCACAGATACGCAGTATTTT.

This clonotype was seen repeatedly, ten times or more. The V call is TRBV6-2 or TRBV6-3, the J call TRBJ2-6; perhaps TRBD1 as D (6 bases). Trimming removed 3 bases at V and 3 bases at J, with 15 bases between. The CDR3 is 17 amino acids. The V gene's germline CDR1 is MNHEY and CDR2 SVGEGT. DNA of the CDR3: TGTGCCAGCAGTTATCGGGGACAAGTCCGTGGGGCCAACGTCCTGACTTTC. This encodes CASSYRGQVRGANVLTF.

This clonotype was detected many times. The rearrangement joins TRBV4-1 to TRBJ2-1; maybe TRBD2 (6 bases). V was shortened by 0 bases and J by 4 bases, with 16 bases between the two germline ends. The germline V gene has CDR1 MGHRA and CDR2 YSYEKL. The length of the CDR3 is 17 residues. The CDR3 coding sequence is TGCGCCAGCAGCCAAGATCCCAGGAGGGCCGGTTACAATGAGCAGTTCTTC. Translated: CASSQDPRRAGYNEQFF.

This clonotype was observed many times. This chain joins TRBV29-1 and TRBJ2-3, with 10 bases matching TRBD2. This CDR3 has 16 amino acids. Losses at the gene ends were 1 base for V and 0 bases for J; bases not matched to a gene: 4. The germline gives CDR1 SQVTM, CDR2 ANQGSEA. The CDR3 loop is CSVEGVGLASTDTQYF. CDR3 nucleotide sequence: TGCAGCGTTGAAGGAGTGGGACTAGCGAGCACAGATACGCAGTATTTT.

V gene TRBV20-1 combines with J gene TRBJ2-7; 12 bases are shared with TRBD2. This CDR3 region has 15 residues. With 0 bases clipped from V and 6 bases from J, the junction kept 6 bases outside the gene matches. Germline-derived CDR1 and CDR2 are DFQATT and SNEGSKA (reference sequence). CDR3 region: CSARDQTSGSREQYF. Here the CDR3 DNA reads TGCAGTGCTAGAGATCAGACTAGCGGGAGTCGCGAGCAGTACTTC.

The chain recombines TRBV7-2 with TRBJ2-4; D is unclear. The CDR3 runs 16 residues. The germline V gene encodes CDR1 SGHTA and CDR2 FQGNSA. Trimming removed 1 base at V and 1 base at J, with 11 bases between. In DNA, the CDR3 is TGTGCCAGCAGCTTAGTCCCGACGAGGGCCAAAAACATTCAGTACTTC. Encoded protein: CASSLVPTRAKNIQYF.

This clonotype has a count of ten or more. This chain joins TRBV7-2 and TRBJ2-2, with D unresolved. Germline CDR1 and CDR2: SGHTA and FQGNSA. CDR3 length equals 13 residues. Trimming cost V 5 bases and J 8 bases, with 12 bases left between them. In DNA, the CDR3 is TGTGCCAGCAGCCCATTGCAAGGAGGGGAGCTGTTTTTT. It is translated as CASSPLQGGELFF.

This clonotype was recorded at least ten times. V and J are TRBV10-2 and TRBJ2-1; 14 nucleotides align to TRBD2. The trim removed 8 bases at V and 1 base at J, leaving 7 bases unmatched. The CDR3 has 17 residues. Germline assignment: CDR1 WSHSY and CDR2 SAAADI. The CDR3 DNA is TGCGCCAGCTCGGGGACTAGCGGGAGTAGGTCCTACAATGAGCAGTTCTTC. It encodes CASSGTSGSRSYNEQFF.

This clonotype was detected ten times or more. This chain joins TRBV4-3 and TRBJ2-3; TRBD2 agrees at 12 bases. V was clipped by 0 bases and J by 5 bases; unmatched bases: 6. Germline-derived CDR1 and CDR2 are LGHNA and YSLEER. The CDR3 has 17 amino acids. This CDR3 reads CASSQDRRLAGEDTQYF. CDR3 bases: TGCGCCAGCAGCCAAGATAGGAGACTAGCGGGAGAAGATACGCAGTATTTT.

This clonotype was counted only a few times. The CDR3 region has the DNA TGTGCCAGCAGTCCCGGGACGGACAATGAGCAGTTCTTC. Translation gives CASSPGTDNEQFF. The rearrangement links TRBV28 to TRBJ2-1, with D perhaps given as TRBD1 or TRBD2 (5 bases each). V was trimmed by 5 bases and J by 5 bases, leaving 10 bases between them. This CDR3 is 13 amino acids long. From germline, CDR1 is MDHEN and CDR2 SYDVKM.

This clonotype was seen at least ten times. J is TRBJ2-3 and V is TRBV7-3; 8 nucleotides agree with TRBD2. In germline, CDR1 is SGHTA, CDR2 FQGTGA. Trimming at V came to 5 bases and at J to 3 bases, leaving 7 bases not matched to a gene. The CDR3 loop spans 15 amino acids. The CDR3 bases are TGTGCCAGCAGCCCCAGCGGGAGCGGGACAGATACGCAGTATTTT. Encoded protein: CASSPSGSGTDTQYF.

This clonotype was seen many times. CDR3 nucleotide sequence: TGTGCCAGCAGTTCACGACTAGCCTCCTACAATGAGCAGTTCTTC. This gives the protein CASSSRLASYNEQFF. This chain links TRBV7-6 with TRBJ2-1; TRBD2 aligns across 7 bases. The CDR3 covers 15 residues. Per germline, CDR1 SGHVS and CDR2 FNYEAQ. V shed 6 bases and J 0 bases; nucleotides not matched to a gene: 5.